The source of this TCR beta chain is a study of shared clonotypes between healthy human individuals. As processed by the authors: Filtering differed because ImmunoSEQ produced junction-only sequences that carried no quality scores. Here immunoSEQ multiplex PCR was the method, and the copy in TCRdb shows in-frame clones only, minus some. The DNA was the basis for D and trimming; V, J and clone size are from that table. Counted here are 780,000 or so clones, 55% to 75% occurring once; the ten biggest clones make up about 1.8%. Germline V CDR1 and CDR2: LNHNV, YYDKDF (reference sequence). Trimming left V 3 bases short and J 0 bases short, with 15 bases between. The CDR3 loop spans 17 amino acids. Findings and limits, study-wide: The study generally estimated greater richness for naive than memory subsets.

With regard to this clone: The antigen is undetermined.

Sequenced input: memory CD4+ T cells sorted from blood. The subset denotes: CD45RA-negative fraction. The chain employs TRBV15 and TRBJ2-1; D assignment may be TRBD1 or TRBD2 (5 bases each). This sequence was found in a woman in her twenties or thirties in good health. This CDR3 is CATSSTFSDSSYNEQFF. The DNA of the CDR3 is TGTGCCACCAGCAGTACATTTAGCGACAGCTCCTACAATGAGCAGTTCTTC.